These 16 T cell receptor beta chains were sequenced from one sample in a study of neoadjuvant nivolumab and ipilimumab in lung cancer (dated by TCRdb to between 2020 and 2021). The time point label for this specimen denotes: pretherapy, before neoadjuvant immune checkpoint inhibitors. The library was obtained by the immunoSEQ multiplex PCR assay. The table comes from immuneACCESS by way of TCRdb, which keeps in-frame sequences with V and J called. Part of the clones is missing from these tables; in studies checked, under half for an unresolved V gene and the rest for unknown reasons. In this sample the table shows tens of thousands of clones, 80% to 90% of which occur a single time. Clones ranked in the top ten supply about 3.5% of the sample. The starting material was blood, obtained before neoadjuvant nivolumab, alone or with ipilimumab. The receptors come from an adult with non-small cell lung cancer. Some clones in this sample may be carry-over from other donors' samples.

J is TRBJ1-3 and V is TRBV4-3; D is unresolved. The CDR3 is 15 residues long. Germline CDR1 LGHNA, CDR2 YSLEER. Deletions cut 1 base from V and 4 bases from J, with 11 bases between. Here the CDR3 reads CASSQGWGFGNTIYF. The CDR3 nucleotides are TGCGCCAGCAGCCAAGGATGGGGATTCGGAAACACCATATATTTT.

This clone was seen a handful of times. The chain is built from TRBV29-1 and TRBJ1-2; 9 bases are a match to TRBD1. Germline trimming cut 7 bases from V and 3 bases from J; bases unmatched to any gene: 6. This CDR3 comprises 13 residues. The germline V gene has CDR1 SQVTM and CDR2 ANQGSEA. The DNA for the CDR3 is TGCAGCGCCAGGGACAGGGAGGACTATGGCTACACCTTC. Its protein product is CSARDREDYGYTF.

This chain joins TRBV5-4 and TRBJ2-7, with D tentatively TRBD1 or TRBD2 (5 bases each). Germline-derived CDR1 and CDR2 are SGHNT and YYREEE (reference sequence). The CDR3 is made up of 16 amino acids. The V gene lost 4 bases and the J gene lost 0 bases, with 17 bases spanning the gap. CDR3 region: CASSPAGTMSSYEQYF. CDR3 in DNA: TGTGCCAGCAGCCCAGCCGGGACGATGAGCTCCTACGAGCAGTACTTC. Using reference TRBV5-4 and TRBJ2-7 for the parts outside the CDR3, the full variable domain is ETGVTQSPTHLIKTRGQQVTLRCSSQSGHNTVSWYQQALGQGPQFIFQYYREEENGRGNFPPRFSGLQFPNYSSELNVNALELDDSALYLCASSPAGTMSSYEQYFGPGTRLTVT.

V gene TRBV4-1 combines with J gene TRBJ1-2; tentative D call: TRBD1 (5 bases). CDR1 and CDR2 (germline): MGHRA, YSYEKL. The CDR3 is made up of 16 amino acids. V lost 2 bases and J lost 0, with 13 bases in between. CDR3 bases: TGCGCCAGCAGCCAACAGGGCACAGGCTCTAACTATGGCTACACCTTC. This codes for CASSQQGTGSNYGYTF.

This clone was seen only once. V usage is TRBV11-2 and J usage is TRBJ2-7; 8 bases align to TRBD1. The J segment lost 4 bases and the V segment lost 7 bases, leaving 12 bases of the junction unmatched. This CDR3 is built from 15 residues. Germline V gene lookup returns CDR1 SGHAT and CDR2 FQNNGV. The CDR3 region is CASTRTGSGLYEQYF. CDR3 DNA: TGTGCCAGCACCCGGACAGGGAGCGGACTATACGAGCAGTACTTC.

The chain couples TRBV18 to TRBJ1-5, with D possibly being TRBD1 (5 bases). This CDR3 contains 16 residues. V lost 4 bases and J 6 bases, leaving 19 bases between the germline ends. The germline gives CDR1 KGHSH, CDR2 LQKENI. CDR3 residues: CASSLNQPTGGQPQHF. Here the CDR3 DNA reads TGTGCCAGCTCACTTAACCAGCCGACCGGGGGTCAGCCCCAGCATTTT.

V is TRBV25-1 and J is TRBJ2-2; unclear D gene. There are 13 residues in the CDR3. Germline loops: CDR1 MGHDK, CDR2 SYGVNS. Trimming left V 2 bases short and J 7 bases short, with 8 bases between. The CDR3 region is CASSEMMRGELFF. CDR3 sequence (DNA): TGTGCCAGCAGTGAAATGATGCGCGGGGAGCTGTTTTTT.

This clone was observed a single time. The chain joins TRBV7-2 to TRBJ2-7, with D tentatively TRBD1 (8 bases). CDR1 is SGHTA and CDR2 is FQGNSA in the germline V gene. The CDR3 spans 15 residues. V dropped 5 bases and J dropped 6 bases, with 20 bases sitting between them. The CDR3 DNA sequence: TGTGCCAGCAGCCCCCTCGGACAGGGAGGGGGCGAGCAGTACTTC. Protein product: CASSPLGQGGGEQYF.

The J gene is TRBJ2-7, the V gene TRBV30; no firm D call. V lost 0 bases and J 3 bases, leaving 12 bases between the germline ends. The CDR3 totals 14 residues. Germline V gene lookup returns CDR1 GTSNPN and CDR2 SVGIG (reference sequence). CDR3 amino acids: CAWSVSAGVYEQYF. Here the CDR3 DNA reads TGTGCCTGGAGTGTATCTGCAGGAGTCTACGAGCAGTACTTC.

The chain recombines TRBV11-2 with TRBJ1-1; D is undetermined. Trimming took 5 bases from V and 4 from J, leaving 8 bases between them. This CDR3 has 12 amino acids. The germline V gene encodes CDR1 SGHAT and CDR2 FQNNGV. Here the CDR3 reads CASSPLGTEAFF. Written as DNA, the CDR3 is TGTGCCAGCAGCCCACTGGGCACTGAAGCTTTCTTT.

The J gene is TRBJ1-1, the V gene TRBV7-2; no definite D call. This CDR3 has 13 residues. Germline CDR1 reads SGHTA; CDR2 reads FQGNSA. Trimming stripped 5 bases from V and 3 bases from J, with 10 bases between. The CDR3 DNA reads TGTGCCAGCAGCCCAAGTAGGCACACTGAAGCTTTCTTT. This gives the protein CASSPSRHTEAFF.

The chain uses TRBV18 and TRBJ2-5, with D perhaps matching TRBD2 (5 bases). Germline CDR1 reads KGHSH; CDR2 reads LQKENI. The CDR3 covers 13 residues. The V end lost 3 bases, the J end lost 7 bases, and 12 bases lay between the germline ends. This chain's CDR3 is CASSPLEAGTQYF. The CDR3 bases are TGTGCCAGCTCACCCCTCGAGGCGGGGACCCAGTACTTC.

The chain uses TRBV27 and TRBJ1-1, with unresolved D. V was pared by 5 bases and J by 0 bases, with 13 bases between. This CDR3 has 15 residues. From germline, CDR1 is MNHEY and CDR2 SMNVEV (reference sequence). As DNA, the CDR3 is TGTGCCAGCAGTCCCGCCGGGGTAATGAACACTGAAGCTTTCTTT. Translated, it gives CASSPAGVMNTEAFF.

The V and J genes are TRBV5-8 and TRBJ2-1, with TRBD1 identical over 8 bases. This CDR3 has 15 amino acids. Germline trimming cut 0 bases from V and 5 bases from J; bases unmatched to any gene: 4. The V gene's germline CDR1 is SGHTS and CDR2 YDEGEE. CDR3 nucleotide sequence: TGTGCCAGCAGCTTGGGGACAGGGAGCCACAATGAGCAGTTCTTC. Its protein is CASSLGTGSHNEQFF.

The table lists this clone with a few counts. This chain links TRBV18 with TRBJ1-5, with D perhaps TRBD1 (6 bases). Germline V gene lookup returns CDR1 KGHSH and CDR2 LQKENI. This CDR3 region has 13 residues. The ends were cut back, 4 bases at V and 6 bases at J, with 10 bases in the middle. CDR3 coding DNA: TGTGCCAGCTCACTAACAGGGAGTCAGCCCCAGCATTTT. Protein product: CASSLTGSQPQHF.

As DNA, the CDR3 is TGTGCCAGCTCCAAGGGATCCATCAGGGAAAAACTGTTTTTT. Protein: CASSKGSIREKLFF. The chain links TRBV7-9 to TRBJ1-4; D gene unclear. The germline V gene has CDR1 SEHNR and CDR2 FQNEAQ (reference sequence). The CDR3 is 14 residues long. The V and J ends lost 8 bases and 8 bases respectively, with 18 bases between them.